This T cell receptor beta chain was captured in a study of molecular identifiers for immune sequencing clone quantification. Study-wide points: Identical TCR molecules can share a barcode, and this sharing could underestimate highly expanded clone sizes. In naive cells, clones above 20 RNA copies held under 1% of molecules, whereas in effector cells they held over 98%.

In this sample, this clonotype turned up a few times. Its antigen is unidentified. From germline, CDR1 is MNHEY and CDR2 SMNVEV (reference sequence). Trimming removed 6 bases from V and 1 base from J, with 16 bases in between. The CDR3 is made up of 15 amino acids. TCRdb passed the PCR reads through MiXCR, listing each CDR3 protein once. The sample lists a few hundred thousand distinct CDR3 sequences; 24% were seen once. The chain combines TRBV27 with TRBJ2-7; no definite D call. This TCR was recovered from a human donor in good health. Some libraries in this study had Jurkat cell RNA spiked in. Material for sequencing was naive CD8+ T cells from blood, with Jurkat cell RNA spiked in. Subset specified: FACS-sorted CD8+CD4-CCR7+CD45RA+ naive T cells. The CDR3 bases are TGTGCCAGCAGCCCCTATAGGACGGGTTCCTACGAGCAGTACTTC. Amino acid sequence: CASSPYRTGSYEQYF.